Here is one T cell receptor beta chain with its context. Data came from immunoSEQ multiplex PCR; TCRdb stores just in-frame clones and leaves some out. The repertoire includes around 170,000 clones, about 91% of them detected once, and around 5% sits in the top ten. This record comes from a study of control samples from healthy donors and cancer patients. The receptor was derived from a young woman in good health. The sample taken for sequencing was blood.

The CDR3 here is CSVVGNNEKLFF. For the CDR3, the DNA is TGCAGCGTTGTGGGGAATAATGAAAAACTGTTTTTT. The chain combines TRBV29-1 with TRBJ1-4; D is ambiguous. V was cut by 4 bases and J by 4 bases, with 7 bases left in between. The CDR3 length is 12 residues. Germline V gene sequence: CDR1 SQVTM, CDR2 ANQGSEA. Supplemented by reference TRBV29-1 and TRBJ1-4, the full variable domain reads SAVISQKPSRDICQRGTSLTIQCQVDSQVTMMFWYRQQPGQSLTLIATANQGSEATYESGFVIDKFPISRPNLTFSTLTVSNMSPEDSSIYLCSVVGNNEKLFFGSGTQLSVL.